This passage covers 25 T cell receptor beta chains from one sample sequenced in a study of T cells in Graves' hyperthyroidism and ophthalmopathy. Amplified TCR beta CDR3 regions derived from RNA transcripts. First-round RT-PCR with HTBI primers amplified the TCR CDR3 region. TCRdb processed the multiplex PCR reads anew with MiXCR; each CDR3 protein has one entry. The repertoire includes a few hundred thousand distinct CDR3 sequences, less than 25% of them detected once, and about 25% sits in the top ten. Sequences were obtained from blood. The receptors stem from a man between 18 and 29 years old with Graves' hyperthyroidism.

Ten or more counts support this clonotype. The chain employs TRBV6-1 and TRBJ2-7; maybe TRBD1 (5 bases). Trimming cost V 5 bases and J 2 bases, with 16 bases left between them. This CDR3 has 15 residues. Germline CDR1 MNHNS, CDR2 SASEGT. The CDR3 nucleotides read TGTGCCAGCAGTCGAGATCCGGCGGACACCTACGAGCAGTACTTC. Its protein product is CASSRDPADTYEQYF.

This sequence joins TRBV11-1 and TRBJ2-5, with D possibly TRBD2 on 6 matching bases. The CDR3 runs to 12 residues. V was trimmed by 6 bases and J by 5 bases, leaving 10 bases between them. Germline CDR1 is SGHAT and CDR2 is FQDESV (reference sequence). CDR3 amino acids: CASRGLSETQYF. The CDR3 DNA reads as TGTGCCAGCAGGGGACTTTCGGAGACCCAGTACTTC.

This clonotype was counted ten times or more. The chain links TRBV7-6 to TRBJ2-7; D perhaps matches TRBD1 (5 bases). Trimming cost V 1 base and J 4 bases, with 8 bases left between them. Per the germline V gene, CDR1 is SGHVS and CDR2 is FNYEAQ. This CDR3 has 13 amino acids. The CDR3 protein is CASSLGGVYEQYF. CDR3 bases: TGTGCCAGCAGCTTAGGGGGCGTATACGAGCAGTACTTC.

This clonotype showed up many times. This chain connects TRBV12-3 or TRBV12-4 to TRBJ1-2; TRBD1 is a possible D gene (6 bases). Trimming stripped 4 bases from V and 7 bases from J, with 10 bases between. This CDR3 is built from 12 residues. CDR3 residues: CASSWGRVGYTF. In DNA, the CDR3 is TGTGCCAGCAGTTGGGGGCGCGTTGGCTACACCTTC.

This clonotype was picked up many times. The chain employs TRBV6-1 and TRBJ2-7, with D perhaps matching TRBD1 (6 bases). The V gene lost 6 bases and the J gene lost 0 bases, with 18 bases spanning the gap. CDR3 size: 16 residues. Germline V gene lookup returns CDR1 MNHNS and CDR2 SASEGT. The CDR3 DNA reads TGTGCCAGCAGGACGGGACACCAAACGATCTCCTACGAGCAGTACTTC. This sequence encodes CASRTGHQTISYEQYF.

This clonotype occurred a few times. V usage is TRBV20-1 and J usage is TRBJ2-7; perhaps TRBD2 as D (5 bases). Germline V CDR1 and CDR2: DFQATT, SNEGSKA (reference sequence). V dropped 5 bases and J dropped 1 base, with 15 bases sitting between them. The CDR3 runs 14 residues. The CDR3: CSASPVEGSYEQYF. The CDR3 nucleotides are TGCAGTGCTTCGCCCGTCGAGGGTTCCTACGAGCAGTACTTC.

There are many counts of this clonotype. This chain connects TRBV29-1 to TRBJ2-5; the match to TRBD2 covers 9 bases. This CDR3 spans 12 amino acids. Germline values: CDR1 SQVTM, CDR2 ANQGSEA. Unmatched junction bases numbered 4, after V lost 7 bases and J lost 4 bases. CDR3 residues: CSGAGGLETQYF. CDR3 DNA sequence: TGCAGCGGGGCGGGAGGGCTAGAGACCCAGTACTTC.

The chain links TRBV19 to TRBJ2-5, with D possibly matching TRBD1 (6 bases). This CDR3 comprises 13 residues. V gave up 10 bases and J gave up 0 bases, with 12 bases separating them. Germline loops: CDR1 LNHDA, CDR2 SQIVND (reference sequence). The CDR3 spells CAIATGHQETQYF. The CDR3 nucleotides are TGTGCCATCGCGACAGGACACCAAGAGACCCAGTACTTC.

This chain joins TRBV4-2 and TRBJ2-5, with D maybe TRBD1 (5 bases). The germline V and J ends were trimmed by 1 base and 2 bases, with 8 bases remaining between them. Germline V gene data show CDR1 as LGHNA and CDR2 as YNFKEQ. This CDR3 has 14 residues. CDR3 DNA: TGTGCCAGCAGCCAAGTGGGGCAGCAAGAGACCCAGTACTTC. Its protein is CASSQVGQQETQYF.

At least ten counts were recorded for this clonotype. The V and J genes are TRBV12-3 or TRBV12-4 and TRBJ2-7; D call uncertain. V dropped 6 bases and J dropped 1 base, with 16 bases sitting between them. The CDR3 consists of 15 residues. This CDR3 is CASSPQVASSYEQYF. CDR3 DNA: TGTGCCAGCAGCCCCCAGGTCGCATCGTCCTACGAGCAGTACTTC.

Many counts were recorded for this clonotype. The V call is TRBV7-9, the J call TRBJ1-2; unclear D gene. V gave up 1 base and J gave up 8 bases, with 8 bases separating them. CDR3 length: 12 amino acids. Germline V CDR1 and CDR2: SEHNR, FQNEAQ (reference sequence). CDR3 in amino acids: CASSLGAEGYTF. The DNA of the CDR3 is TGTGCCAGCAGCTTAGGGGCAGAGGGCTACACCTTC.

This clonotype showed up many times. DNA of the CDR3: TGTGCCAGCAGCGAAAGAAATCAGCCCCAGCATTTT. This gives the protein CASSERNQPQHF. This chain links TRBV28 with TRBJ1-5; the D is unclear. V was shortened by 6 bases and J by 4 bases, with 7 bases between the two germline ends. CDR1 MDHEN and CDR2 SYDVKM come from the germline V gene. CDR3 length: 12 residues.

This clonotype has more than one count but fewer than ten. V gene TRBV28 combines with J gene TRBJ2-1; 10 nucleotides align to TRBD2. The CDR3 extends over 18 amino acids. V lost 6 bases to trimming and J lost 1 base; unmatched junction nucleotides: 12. Germline assignment: CDR1 MDHEN and CDR2 SYDVKM. For the CDR3, the DNA is TGTGCCAGCAGCCCCCAGAGGAGCGGGGGGGCATCCTACAATGAGCAGTTCTTC. As protein: CASSPQRSGGASYNEQFF.

This clonotype turned up a few times. One end of the junction is discordant with germline, which a read error may explain. The chain uses TRBV2 and TRBJ1-3; maybe TRBD1 (5 bases). Germline CDR1 SNHLY, CDR2 FYNNEI. The CDR3 extends over 14 amino acids. The CDR3 sequence is CASTRDLSGNTVYF. The CDR3 coding sequence is TGTGCCAGCACTCGGGACCTCTCTGGAAACACCGTATATTTT.

This clonotype was recorded at least ten times. This chain links TRBV6-1 with TRBJ2-2, with D perhaps TRBD1 (5 bases). Germline CDR1 and CDR2: MNHNS and SASEGT. The CDR3 totals 14 residues. Trimming stripped 4 bases from V and 6 bases from J, with 12 bases between. The CDR3 region is CASSGRVGSGELFF. The CDR3 nucleotides are TGTGCCAGCAGTGGCAGGGTGGGCTCCGGGGAGCTGTTTTTT.

A word on this clonotype: A single base separates this from a much larger clone, so it may be a read error. V is TRBV10-3 and J is TRBJ1-2; TRBD1 is a possible D gene (5 bases). The V and J ends lost 0 bases and 4 bases respectively, with 21 bases between them. The germline CDR1 and CDR2 sequences are ENHRY and SYGVKD. The CDR3 contains 18 residues. CDR3 bases: TGTGCCATCAGTGAGTCAGGGGCAGCCTCTAGACTCCTCTATGGCTACACCTTC. Protein sequence: CAISESGAASRLLYGYTF.

This clonotype was detected many times. V is TRBV27 and J is TRBJ1-5; D uncertain. In germline, CDR1 is MNHEY, CDR2 SMNVEV (reference sequence). Trimming shortened V by 4 bases and J by 5 bases, and 9 bases separated the two germline ends. This CDR3 is 13 amino acids long. CDR3 DNA sequence: TGTGCCAGCAGTTCTGCCCTTTATCAGCCCCAGCATTTT. It is translated as CASSSALYQPQHF.

This rearrangement joins TRBV11-1 to TRBJ2-3; TRBD1 might be the D (5 bases). V was cut by 3 bases and J by 0 bases, with 13 bases left in between. Germline assignment: CDR1 SGHAT and CDR2 FQDESV (reference sequence). This CDR3 is 16 amino acids long. The CDR3 DNA reads as TGTGCCAGCAGCTTTTTTAGGGGTCCTAGCACAGATACGCAGTATTTT. Its translation is CASSFFRGPSTDTQYF.

This chain uses TRBV6-5 with TRBJ2-5; 8 positions match TRBD1. Germline assignment: CDR1 MNHEY and CDR2 SVGAGI. This CDR3 is 16 amino acids long. J lost 7 bases, V lost 2 bases, and 12 bases had no gene match. As DNA, the CDR3 is TGTGCCAGCAGTTACGGGACAGGCGAAAGAAGGGGGACCCAGTACTTC. Translated, it gives CASSYGTGERRGTQYF.

Many counts were recorded for this clonotype. The CDR3 DNA reads TGTGCCGGTAGCTTGGACGGCAACTCTGGGGCCAACGTCCTGACTTTC. Translating it yields CAGSLDGNSGANVLTF. The chain uses TRBV2 and TRBJ2-6, with D hard to call. The CDR3 loop spans 16 amino acids. Germline CDR1 and CDR2: SNHLY and FYNNEI. The V end was cut by 11 bases, the J end by 0 bases, with 17 bases between. Full variable domain (rest looked up from reference TRBV2 and TRBJ2-6): EPEVTQTPSHQVTQMGQEVILRCVPISNHLYFYWYRQILGQKVEFLVSFYNNEISEKSEIFDDQFSVERPDGSNFTLKIRSTKLEDSAMYFCAGSLDGNSGANVLTFGAGSRLTVL.

This clonotype was observed many times. This chain uses TRBV28 with TRBJ1-1; D is unclear. Germline V gene data show CDR1 as MDHEN and CDR2 as SYDVKM. Trimming cost V 3 bases and J 0 bases, with 14 bases left between them. The CDR3 consists of 16 residues. The CDR3 sequence is CASSLLGSVMNTEAFF. The CDR3 DNA is TGTGCCAGCAGTTTGTTGGGGTCTGTGATGAACACTGAAGCTTTCTTT.

This clonotype came up many times. The V and J genes are TRBV30 and TRBJ2-7; 8 positions agree with TRBD2. J gave up 5 bases and V 5 bases, and 11 bases lay outside the gene matches. The CDR3 runs to 14 residues. The germline CDR1 and CDR2 sequences are GTSNPN and SVGIG (reference sequence). The CDR3 DNA reads TGTGCCTGGTCCAGAGGTGCGGGGGGTGACGAGCAGTACTTC. Translated, it gives CAWSRGAGGDEQYF.

At least ten counts were recorded for this clonotype. CDR3: CASSRGTGGYEQYF. CDR3 nucleotides: TGTGCCAGCAGTCGTGGGACAGGGGGGTACGAGCAGTACTTC. V is TRBV11-2 and J is TRBJ2-7; 11 nucleotides align to TRBD1. With V trimmed by 6 bases and J by 4 bases, 5 bases remained unmatched. The CDR3 length is 14 residues. Looked up from germline, CDR1 is SGHAT and CDR2 is FQNNGV.

This clonotype came up many times. The chain is built from TRBV15 and TRBJ1-3; no reliable D call. The V end lost 4 bases, the J end lost 0 bases, and 16 bases lay between the germline ends. Per the germline V gene, CDR1 is LNHNV and CDR2 is YYDKDF (reference sequence). The CDR3 loop spans 17 amino acids. DNA for the CDR3: TGTGCCACCAGCACAAATCTCGGACGTCTCTCTGGAAACACCATATATTTT. Protein sequence: CATSTNLGRLSGNTIYF.

V and J are TRBV6-5 and TRBJ2-7; a weak D match, TRBD2 (5 bases). The V gene's germline CDR1 is MNHEY and CDR2 SVGAGI. V lost 4 bases to trimming and J lost 3 bases, with 10 bases between them. This CDR3 region has 13 residues. The CDR3 DNA follows: TGTGCCAGCAGTTCCGTGGCGGGCTACGAGCAGTACTTC. It yields the protein CASSSVAGYEQYF.